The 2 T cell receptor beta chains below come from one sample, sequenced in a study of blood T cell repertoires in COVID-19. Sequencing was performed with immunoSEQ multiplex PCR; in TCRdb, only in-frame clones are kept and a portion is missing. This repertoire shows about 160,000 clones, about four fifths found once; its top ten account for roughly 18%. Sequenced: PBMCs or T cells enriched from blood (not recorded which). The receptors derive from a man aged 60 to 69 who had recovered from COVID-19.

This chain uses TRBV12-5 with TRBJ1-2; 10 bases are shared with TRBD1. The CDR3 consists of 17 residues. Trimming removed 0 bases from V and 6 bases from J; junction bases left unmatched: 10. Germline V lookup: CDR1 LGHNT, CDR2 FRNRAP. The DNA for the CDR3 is TGTGCTAGTGGTTTGGTTCAGGCCAGGGACAGGGGTCATGGCTACACCTTC. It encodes CASGLVQARDRGHGYTF.

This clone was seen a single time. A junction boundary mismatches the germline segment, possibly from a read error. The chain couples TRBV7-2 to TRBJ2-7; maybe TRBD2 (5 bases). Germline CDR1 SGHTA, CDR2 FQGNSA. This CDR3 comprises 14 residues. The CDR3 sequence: CASSPRRDSSEQYF. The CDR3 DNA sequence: TGTGCCAGCAGCCCCCGACGGGATTCCTCCGAGCAGTACTTC.